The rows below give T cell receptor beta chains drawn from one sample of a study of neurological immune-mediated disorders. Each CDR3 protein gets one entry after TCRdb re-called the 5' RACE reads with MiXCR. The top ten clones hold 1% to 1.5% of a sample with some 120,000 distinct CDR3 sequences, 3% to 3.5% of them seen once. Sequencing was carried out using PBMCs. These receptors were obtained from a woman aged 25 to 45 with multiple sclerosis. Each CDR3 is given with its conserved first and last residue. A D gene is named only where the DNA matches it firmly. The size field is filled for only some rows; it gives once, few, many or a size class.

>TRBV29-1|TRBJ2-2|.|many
TGCAGCGTTGAAGATGTAAGGGCCGGGGAGCTGTTTTTT
CSVEDVRAGELFF
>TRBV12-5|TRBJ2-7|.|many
TGTGCTAGTGGATTAGGGGCTCCCGGCGAGCAGTACTTC
CASGLGAPGEQYF
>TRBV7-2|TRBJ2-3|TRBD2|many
TGTGCCAGCAGCCCGACTAGCGGGAGATGGAATACGCAGTATTTT
CASSPTSGRWNTQYF
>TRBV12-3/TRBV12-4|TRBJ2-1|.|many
TGTGCCAGCAGCCCCAATCAGGCCTCCTACAATGAGCAGTTCTTC
CASSPNQASYNEQFF
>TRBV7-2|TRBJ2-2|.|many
TGTGCCAGCAGCTTAACGGGGGCCGGGGAGCTGTTTTTT
CASSLTGAGELFF
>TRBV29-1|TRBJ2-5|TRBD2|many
TGCAGCGTCGGCGGGAGGAGCCAAGAGACCCAGTACTTC
CSVGGRSQETQYF
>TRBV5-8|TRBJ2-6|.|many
TGTGCCAGCAGCCTCATCTTATCTGGGGCCAACGTCCTGACTTTC
CASSLILSGANVLTF
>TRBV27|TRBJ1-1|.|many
TGTGCCAGCAGTTTATCACCAGGGCCGAACACTGAAGCTTTCTTT
CASSLSPGPNTEAFF
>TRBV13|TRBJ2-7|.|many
TGTGCCAGCAGCTTAGTTCTGGGAAACGGATCCTACGAGCAGTACTTC
CASSLVLGNGSYEQYF
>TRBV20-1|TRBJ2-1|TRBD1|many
TGCAGTGCTCCCCGACAGGGTCTTACGAGTGAGCAGTTCTTC
CSAPRQGLTSEQFF
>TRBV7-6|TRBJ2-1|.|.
TGTGCCAGCAGCTTGGGGGCGCAGATCGACAATGAGCAGTTCTTC
CASSLGAQIDNEQFF
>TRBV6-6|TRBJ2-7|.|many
TGTGCCAGCAGTTCCGCAGACGGGTCCTACGAGCAGTACTTC
CASSSADGSYEQYF
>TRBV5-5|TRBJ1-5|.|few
TGTGCCAGCAGCTTTTGGGGGGTTACTCAGCCCCAGCATTTT
CASSFWGVTQPQHF
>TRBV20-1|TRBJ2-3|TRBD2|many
TGCAGTGCTAGTGGACTAGCGGGAGGGCCAAGTAGTTTCACAGATACGCAGTATTTT
CSASGLAGGPSSFTDTQYF
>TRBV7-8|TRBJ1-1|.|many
TGTGCCAGCAGCTTAGACGCCCCCGGACAGCCGGAAGCTTTCTTT
CASSLDAPGQPEAFF
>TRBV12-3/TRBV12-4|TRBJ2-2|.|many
TGTGCCAGCAGTTTCCCGGGACACCGGAACACCGGGGAGCTGTTTTTT
CASSFPGHRNTGELFF
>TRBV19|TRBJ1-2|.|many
TGTGCCAGTAGTGTTCCACATGGCTACACCTTC
CASSVPHGYTF
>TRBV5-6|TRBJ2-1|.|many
TGTGCCAGCAGCCCTCTTGGGACGGCCCGGAGTGAGCAGTTCTTC
CASSPLGTARSEQFF
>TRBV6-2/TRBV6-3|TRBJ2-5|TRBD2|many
TGTGCCAGCAAAGAGGAGCGGGAGGCGATCCAAGAGACCCAGTACTTC
CASKEEREAIQETQYF
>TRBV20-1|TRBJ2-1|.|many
TGCAGTGCTAGGGGGGACAATGAGCAGTTCTTC
CSARGDNEQFF
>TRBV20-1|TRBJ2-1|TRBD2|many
TGCAGTGCTAGAGTGTACGGAGCTAGCGGGTACAATGAGCAGTTCTTC
CSARVYGASGYNEQFF
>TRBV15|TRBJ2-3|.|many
TGTGCCACCAGCAGAGATACCCCACTGAGCACAGATACGCAGTATTTT
CATSRDTPLSTDTQYF
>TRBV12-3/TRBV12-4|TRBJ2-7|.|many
TGTGCCAGCAGCCGAGGATACTACGAGCAGTACTTC
CASSRGYYEQYF
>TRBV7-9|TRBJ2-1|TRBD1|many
TGTGCCAGCAGATCCGGGACAGGTTACAATGAGCAGTTCTTC
CASRSGTGYNEQFF
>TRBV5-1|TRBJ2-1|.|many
TGCGCCAGCAGCTTGGCCAGGCTGGCCTACAATGAGCAGTTCTTC
CASSLARLAYNEQFF
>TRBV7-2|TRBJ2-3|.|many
TGTGCCAGCAGCTTAGGAGGGGGAGGGGCCATAGGAGATACGCAGTATTTT
CASSLGGGGAIGDTQYF
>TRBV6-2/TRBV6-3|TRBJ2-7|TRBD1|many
TGTGCCAGCAGCTTTACAGGGGGTAAGCAGTACTTC
CASSFTGGKQYF
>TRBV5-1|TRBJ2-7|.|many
TGCGCCAGCAGCTTATCACGGGACTACGAGCAGTACTTC
CASSLSRDYEQYF
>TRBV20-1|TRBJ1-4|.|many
TGCAGTGCTAGTTACCCCGCAACTAATGAAAAACTGTTTTTT
CSASYPATNEKLFF
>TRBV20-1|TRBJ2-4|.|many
TGCAGTGCCCCCCTCGGGGGACCAGGGAACATTCAGTACTTC
CSAPLGGPGNIQYF
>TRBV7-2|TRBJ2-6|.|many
TGTGCCAGCAGCTTAGGTTTCAGGAGCTCTGGGGCCAACGTCCTGACTTTC
CASSLGFRSSGANVLTF
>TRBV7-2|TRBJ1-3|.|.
TGTGCCAGCAGCTTAGAAGGCAGGGAGGATTTT
CASSLEGREDF
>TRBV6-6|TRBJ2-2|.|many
TGTGCCAGCAGTTACTCGGGACATTCGAGGAACACCGGGGAGCTGTTTTTT
CASSYSGHSRNTGELFF
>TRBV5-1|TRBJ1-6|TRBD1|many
TGCGCCAGCAGCTTGGAGGGACAGGGGAAGAAGGGCTATAATTCACCCCTCCACTTT
CASSLEGQGKKGYNSPLHF
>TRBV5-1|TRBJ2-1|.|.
TGCGCCAGCAGCTTGAGTCTTAATGAGCAGTTCTTC
CASSLSLNEQFF
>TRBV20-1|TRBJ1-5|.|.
TGCAGTGTGGCAGAAGGGGCACGACAGCCCCAGCATTTT
CSVAEGARQPQHF
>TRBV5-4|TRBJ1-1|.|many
TGTGCCAGCAGCTTGTCCTCGGGGCCCACTGAAGCTTTCTTT
CASSLSSGPTEAFF
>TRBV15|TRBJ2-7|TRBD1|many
TGTGCCACCAGCAGAGCCAGGGGGCTAGACGAGCAGTACTTC
CATSRARGLDEQYF
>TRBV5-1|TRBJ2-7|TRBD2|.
TGCGCCAGCAGCCCAACTAGCGGGGGTACCTACGAGCAGTACTTC
CASSPTSGGTYEQYF
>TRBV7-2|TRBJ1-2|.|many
TGTGCCAGCAGCTTACTGCCGGCCTATGGCTACACCTTC
CASSLLPAYGYTF
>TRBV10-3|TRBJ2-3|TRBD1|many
TGTGCCATCAGTGACCCCTGGGACAGCGACGTACGCGACACAGATACGCAGTATTTT
CAISDPWDSDVRDTDTQYF
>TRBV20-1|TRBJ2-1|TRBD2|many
TGCAGTGCTATCCCTAGCGGGAGGGCTTCCTACAATGAGCAGTTCTTC
CSAIPSGRASYNEQFF
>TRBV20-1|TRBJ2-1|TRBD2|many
TGCAGTGCTGCAGCCGCTAGCGGGACCTACAATGAGCAGTTCTTC
CSAAAASGTYNEQFF
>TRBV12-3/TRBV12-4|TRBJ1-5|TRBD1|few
TGTGCCAGCAGAGGGACAGGGAGGGTCAAGACCCAGAATTTT
CASRGTGRVKTQNF
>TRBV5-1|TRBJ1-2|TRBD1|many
TGCGCCAGCAGCGATCCCGGGACAGAAAGTCGCTACACCTTC
CASSDPGTESRYTF
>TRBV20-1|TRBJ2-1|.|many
TGCAGTGCTAGAGATTCGGCTAGCCAAATTATCTACAATGAGCAGTTCTTC
CSARDSASQIIYNEQFF
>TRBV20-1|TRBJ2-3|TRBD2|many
TGCAGTGCTAGAATGGTAGCGGGAGGGCCCACAGATACGCAGTATTTT
CSARMVAGGPTDTQYF
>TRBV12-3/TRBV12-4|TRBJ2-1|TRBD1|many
TGTGCCAGCAGTTTTGGGACAGGGAGGGCGTTCTTC
CASSFGTGRAFF
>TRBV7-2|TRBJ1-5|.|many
TGTGCCAGCAGCTTAGCGGTGGGGGATCAGCCCCAGCATTTT
CASSLAVGDQPQHF
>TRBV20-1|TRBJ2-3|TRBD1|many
TGCAGTGCTACCGGACAGGGGATTGCGGATACGCAGTATTTT
CSATGQGIADTQYF
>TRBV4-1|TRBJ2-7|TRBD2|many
TGCGCCAGCAGCCAAGAGGTTGCGGGGGTGACGTCTGGCGAGCAGTACTTC
CASSQEVAGVTSGEQYF
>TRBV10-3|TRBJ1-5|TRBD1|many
TGTGCCATCAGTGAGCAGGGGGCGTCCAATCAGCCCCAGCATTTT
CAISEQGASNQPQHF
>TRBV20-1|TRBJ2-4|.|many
TGCAGTGCTAGAGATCTTGGGGAACTAGCCAAAAACATTCAGTACTTC
CSARDLGELAKNIQYF
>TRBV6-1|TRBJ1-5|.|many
TGTGCCAGCAGGGGGACCGGCCATCAGCCCCAGCATTTT
CASRGTGHQPQHF
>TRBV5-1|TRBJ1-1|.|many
TGCGCCAGCAGCGAAGAGCTTGGCATGAACACTGAAGCTTTCTTT
CASSEELGMNTEAFF
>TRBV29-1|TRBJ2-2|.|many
TGCAGCGCCACAGGGATCGGGGAGCTGTTTTTT
CSATGIGELFF